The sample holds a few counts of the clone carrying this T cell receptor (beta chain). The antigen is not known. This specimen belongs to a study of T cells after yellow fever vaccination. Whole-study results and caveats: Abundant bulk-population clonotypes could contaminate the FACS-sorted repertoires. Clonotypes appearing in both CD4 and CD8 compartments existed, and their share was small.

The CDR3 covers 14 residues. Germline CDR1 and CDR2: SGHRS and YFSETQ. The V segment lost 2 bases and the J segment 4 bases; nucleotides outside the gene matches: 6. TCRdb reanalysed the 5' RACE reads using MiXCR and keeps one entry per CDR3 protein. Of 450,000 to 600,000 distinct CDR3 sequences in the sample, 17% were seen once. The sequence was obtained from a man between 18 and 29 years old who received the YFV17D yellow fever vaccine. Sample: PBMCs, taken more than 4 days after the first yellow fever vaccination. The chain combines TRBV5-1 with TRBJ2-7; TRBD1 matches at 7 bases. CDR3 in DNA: TGCGCCAGCAGCTTTCTACAGGGGAAGTACGAGCAGTACTTC. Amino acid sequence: CASSFLQGKYEQYF.